These 2 T cell receptor beta chains share one sample of origin, sequenced in a study of tumor-infiltrating lymphocytes in primary liver carcinoma. Unsorted whole blood yielded blood RNA, and germline DNA was extracted as well. The input was about 500 ng total RNA; TCR beta cDNA was made from it with a constant-region primer. Three nested multiplex PCR rounds, a slightly modified ARM-PCR, produced the libraries for TCR beta. Running approximately 10 cycles apiece, the first two PCR rounds relied on TRBV1-TRBV30 forward primers together with a C-beta reverse primer. TCRdb called the multiplex PCR reads again in MiXCR, with one record for every CDR3 protein. In the table there are about 200,000 distinct CDR3 sequences, about 61% of which are singletons. Sequenced: peripheral blood. These receptors originate from an older woman with primary liver carcinoma and hepatitis B virus infection.

The V gene is TRBV11-3, the J gene TRBJ2-2, with 9 bases matching TRBD2. The germline gives CDR1 SGHNT, CDR2 YENEEA. The CDR3 loop spans 19 amino acids. V shed 5 bases, J shed 1 base, and the junction held 14 bases outside the gene matches. CDR3 DNA: TGTGCCAGCAGCGTCTATCTCGGGACTAGCCTTCTGAACACCGGGGAGCTGTTTTTT. Protein: CASSVYLGTSLLNTGELFF.

As for this clonotype: An end of the junction does not agree with germline; a read error may underlie this. The chain links TRBV7-9 to TRBJ1-5; 8 positions agree with TRBD1. This CDR3 region has 15 residues. Germline V lookup: CDR1 SEHNR, CDR2 FQNEAQ (reference sequence). DNA of the CDR3: TGTGCCAGCTGCTTGGGGACAGGTCAGGGACAGCCCCAGCATTTT. Translated, it gives CASCLGTGQGQPQHF.